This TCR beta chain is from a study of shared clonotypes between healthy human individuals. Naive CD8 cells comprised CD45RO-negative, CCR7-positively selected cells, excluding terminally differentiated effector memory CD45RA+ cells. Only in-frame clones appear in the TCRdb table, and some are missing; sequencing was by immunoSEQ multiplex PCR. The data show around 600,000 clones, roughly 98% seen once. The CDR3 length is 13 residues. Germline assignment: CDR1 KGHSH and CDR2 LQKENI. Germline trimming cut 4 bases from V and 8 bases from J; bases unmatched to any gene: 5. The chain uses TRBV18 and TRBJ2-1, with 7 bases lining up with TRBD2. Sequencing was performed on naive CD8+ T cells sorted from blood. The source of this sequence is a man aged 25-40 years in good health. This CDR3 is CASSRPTSYEQFF. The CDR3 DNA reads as TGTGCCAGCTCACGGCCGACTAGCTATGAGCAGTTCTTC.